Detailed here is one T cell receptor beta chain. Its cognate antigen is unknown. Assay used: immunoSEQ multiplex PCR; TCRdb lists only in-frame clones, some missing. The repertoire consists of tens of thousands of clones, with approximately 70% occurring once and the leading ten covering 20% to 25%. The data originate from a study of OX40 agonist ivuxolimab in advanced cancers. Across the whole study: Ivuxolimab, an agonist antibody against OX40 (CD134), was given to patients. 30% to 40% of patients had received prior checkpoint inhibitor therapy. Three patients had partial responses: one hepatocellular carcinoma, two cutaneous melanoma.

The study, taken as a whole, reports: Among the lowest peripheral clonal expansion occurred in 0.1-3.0 mg/kg partial responders.

This clonotype was sampled from an adult with an advanced solid tumor such as melanoma, head and neck, liver or kidney cancer. The sample consisted of CD4+ or CD8+ T cells sorted from blood, taken in a trial of the OX40 agonist ivuxolimab.

CDR3 in amino acids: CASSSRVRETQYF. In DNA form, the CDR3 reads TGTGCCAGCAGCTCTCGGGTCAGGGAGACCCAGTACTTC. This chain joins TRBV11-3 and TRBJ2-5; D not certain. The CDR3 extends over 13 amino acids. V gave up 4 bases and J gave up 5 bases, with 11 bases separating them. Germline V gene sequence: CDR1 SGHNT, CDR2 YENEEA.